What follows describes a single T cell receptor (beta chain). Method: immunoSEQ multiplex PCR; TCRdb's copy keeps in-frame clones and lacks some. The data contain more than 2 million clones, approximately 95% of them singletons. This specimen comes from a study of shared clonotypes between healthy human individuals. Background on the study: A donor's plate count was three for CD4 naive and three for CD4 memory; CD8 naive had two and CD8 memory one.

Germline CDR1 and CDR2: KGHSH and LQKENI. This CDR3 is built from 16 residues. V lost 6 bases and J lost 2, with 16 bases in between. The TCR originated in a man between 18 and 29 years old in good health. The chain recombines TRBV18 with TRBJ2-2, with D uncertain. The specimen was naive CD4+ T cells sorted from blood. The subset: CD45RA+ positively selected. CDR3: CASSPTGLPNTGELFF. As DNA, the CDR3 is TGTGCCAGCTCGCCCACTGGTCTACCTAACACCGGGGAGCTGTTTTTT.